This TCR beta chain was observed in a study of patients and donors after allogeneic stem cell transplantation. Trimming stripped 2 bases from V and 10 bases from J, with 9 bases between. CDR1 is MNHEY, CDR2 SVGAGI, per germline. The CDR3 has 12 residues. TCRdb redid the calling of the RT-PCR reads with MiXCR, one entry per CDR3 protein. Found here are roughly 190,000 distinct CDR3 sequences, roughly two fifths of them singletons; the top ten hold about 30%. This rearrangement joins TRBV6-5 to TRBJ2-1; D perhaps matches TRBD2 (6 bases). Sequencing was performed on blood, either unsorted or a sorted T cell fraction (not recorded which). The TCR sequence derives from a human donor who was either an allogeneic HSCT recipient or a stem cell or donor lymphocyte infusion donor (not recorded which). It is not recorded whose cells these are; they may come from a transplant donor. CDR3 bases: TGTGCCAGCAGTTACGCGGGAATGGAGCAGTTCTTC. Translation gives CASSYAGMEQFF.